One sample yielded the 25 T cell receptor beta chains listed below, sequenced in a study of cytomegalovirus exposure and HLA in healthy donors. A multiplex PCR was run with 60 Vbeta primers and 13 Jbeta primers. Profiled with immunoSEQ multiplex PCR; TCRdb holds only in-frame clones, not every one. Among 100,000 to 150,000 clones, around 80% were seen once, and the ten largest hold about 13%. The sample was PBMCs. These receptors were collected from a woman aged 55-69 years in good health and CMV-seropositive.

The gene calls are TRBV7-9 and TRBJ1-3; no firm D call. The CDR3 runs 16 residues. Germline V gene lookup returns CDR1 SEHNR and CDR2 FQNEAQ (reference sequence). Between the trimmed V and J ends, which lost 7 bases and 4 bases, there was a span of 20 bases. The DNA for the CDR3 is TGTGCCAGCACCCCGCCCCGGGAGCCCTCAGGAAACACCATATATTTT. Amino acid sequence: CASTPPREPSGNTIYF. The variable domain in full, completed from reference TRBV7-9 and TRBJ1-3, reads DTGVSQNPRHKITKRGQNVTFRCDPISEHNRLYWYRQTLGQGPEFLTYFQNEAQLEKSRLLSDRFSAERPKGSFSTLEIQRTEQGDSAMYLCASTPPREPSGNTIYFGEGSWLTVV.

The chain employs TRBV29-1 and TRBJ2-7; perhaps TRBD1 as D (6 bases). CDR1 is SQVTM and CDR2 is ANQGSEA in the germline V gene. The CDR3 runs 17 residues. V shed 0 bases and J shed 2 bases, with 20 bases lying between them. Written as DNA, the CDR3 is TGCAGCGTTGAAGATCTCACTTACAGGGAGCCAGCCTACGAGCAGTACTTC. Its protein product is CSVEDLTYREPAYEQYF.

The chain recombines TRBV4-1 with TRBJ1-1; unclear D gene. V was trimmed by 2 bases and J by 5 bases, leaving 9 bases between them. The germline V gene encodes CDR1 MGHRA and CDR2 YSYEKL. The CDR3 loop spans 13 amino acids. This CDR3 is CASSQRGWTEAFF. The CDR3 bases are TGCGCCAGCAGCCAACGGGGTTGGACTGAAGCTTTCTTT.

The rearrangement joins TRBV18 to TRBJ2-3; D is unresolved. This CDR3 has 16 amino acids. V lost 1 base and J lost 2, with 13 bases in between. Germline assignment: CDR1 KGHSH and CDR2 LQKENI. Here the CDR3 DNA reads TGTGCCAGCTCACCACTCGGGTCGCGCGCCACAGATACGCAGTATTTT. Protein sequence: CASSPLGSRATDTQYF.

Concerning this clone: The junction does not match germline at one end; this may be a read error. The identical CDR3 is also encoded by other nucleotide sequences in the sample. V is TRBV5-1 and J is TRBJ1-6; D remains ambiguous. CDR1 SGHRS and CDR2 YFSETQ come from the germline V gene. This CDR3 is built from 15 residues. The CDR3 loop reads CASSLGHPNNSPLHF. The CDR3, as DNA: TGCGCCAGCAGCTTGGGGCACCCAAACAATTCGCCCCTCCACTTT.

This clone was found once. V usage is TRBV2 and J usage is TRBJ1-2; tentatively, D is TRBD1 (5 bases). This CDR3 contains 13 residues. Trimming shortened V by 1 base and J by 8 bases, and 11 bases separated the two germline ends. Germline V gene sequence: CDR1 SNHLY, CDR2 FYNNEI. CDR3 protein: CASSEDRGVGYTF. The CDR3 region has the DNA TGTGCCAGCAGTGAAGATAGGGGTGTCGGCTACACCTTC.

CDR3 in DNA: TGCAGCGTGGTAGCGGGGTTCGTCACAGATACGCAGTATTTT. As protein: CSVVAGFVTDTQYF. This rearrangement joins TRBV29-1 to TRBJ2-3, with 8 bases identical to TRBD2. The trim removed 6 bases at V and 2 bases at J, leaving 7 bases unmatched. This CDR3 contains 14 residues. CDR1 is SQVTM, CDR2 ANQGSEA, per germline.

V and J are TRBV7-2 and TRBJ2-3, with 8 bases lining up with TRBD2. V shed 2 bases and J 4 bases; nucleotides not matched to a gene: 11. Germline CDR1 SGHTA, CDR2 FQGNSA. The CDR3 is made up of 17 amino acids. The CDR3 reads CASSLRSGSSVPDTQYF. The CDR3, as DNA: TGTGCCAGCAGCTTACGAAGCGGGAGCTCGGTACCAGATACGCAGTATTTT.

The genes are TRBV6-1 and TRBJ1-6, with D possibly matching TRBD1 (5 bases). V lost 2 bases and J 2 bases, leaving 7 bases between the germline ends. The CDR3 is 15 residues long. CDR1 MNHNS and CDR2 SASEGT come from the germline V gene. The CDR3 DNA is TGTGCCAGCAGTGAAAGGGGCCCCTATAATTCACCCCTCCACTTT. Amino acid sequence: CASSERGPYNSPLHF.

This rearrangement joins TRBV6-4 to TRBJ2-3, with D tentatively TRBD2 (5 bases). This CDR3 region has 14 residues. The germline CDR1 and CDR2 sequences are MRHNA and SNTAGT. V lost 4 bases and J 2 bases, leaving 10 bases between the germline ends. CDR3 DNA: TGTGCCAGCAGTGCCGGGGATGACACAGATACGCAGTATTTT. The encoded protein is CASSAGDDTDTQYF.

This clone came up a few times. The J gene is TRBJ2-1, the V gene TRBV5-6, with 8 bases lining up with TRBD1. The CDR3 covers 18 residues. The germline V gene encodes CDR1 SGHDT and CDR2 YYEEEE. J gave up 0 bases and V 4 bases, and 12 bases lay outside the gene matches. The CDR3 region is CASSRGTGSFSSYNEQFF. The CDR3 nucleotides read TGTGCCAGCAGCCGTGGGACAGGCTCGTTTAGCTCCTACAATGAGCAGTTCTTC. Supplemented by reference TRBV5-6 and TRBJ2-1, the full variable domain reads DAGVTQSPTHLIKTRGQQVTLRCSPKSGHDTVSWYQQALGQGPQFIFQYYEEEERQRGNFPDRFSGHQFPNYSSELNVNALLLGDSALYLCASSRGTGSFSSYNEQFFGPGTRLTVL.

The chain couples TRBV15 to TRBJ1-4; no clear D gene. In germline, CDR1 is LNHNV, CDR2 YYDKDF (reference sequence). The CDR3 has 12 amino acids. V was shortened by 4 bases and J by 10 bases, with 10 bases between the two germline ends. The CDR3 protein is CATSNSVSKLFF. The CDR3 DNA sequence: TGTGCCACCAGCAACAGTGTTTCAAAACTGTTTTTT.

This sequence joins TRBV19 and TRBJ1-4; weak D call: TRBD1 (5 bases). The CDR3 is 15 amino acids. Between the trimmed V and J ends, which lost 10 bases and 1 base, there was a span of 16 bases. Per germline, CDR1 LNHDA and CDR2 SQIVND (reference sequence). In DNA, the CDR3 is TGTGCCACAAAGTTAGAAGGGGTAACTAATGAAAAACTGTTTTTT. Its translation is CATKLEGVTNEKLFF.

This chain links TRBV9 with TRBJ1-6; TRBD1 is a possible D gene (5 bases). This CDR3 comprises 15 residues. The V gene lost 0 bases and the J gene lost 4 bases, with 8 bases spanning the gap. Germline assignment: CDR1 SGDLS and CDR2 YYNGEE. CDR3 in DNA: TGTGCCAGCAGCGTAGAGGCAGGGTATAATTCACCCCTCCACTTT. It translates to CASSVEAGYNSPLHF. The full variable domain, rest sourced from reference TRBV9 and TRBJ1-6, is DSGVTQTPKHLITATGQRVTLRCSPRSGDLSVYWYQQSLDQGLQFLIQYYNGEERAKGNILERFSAQQFPDLHSELNLSSLELGDSALYFCASSVEAGYNSPLHFGNGTRLTVT.

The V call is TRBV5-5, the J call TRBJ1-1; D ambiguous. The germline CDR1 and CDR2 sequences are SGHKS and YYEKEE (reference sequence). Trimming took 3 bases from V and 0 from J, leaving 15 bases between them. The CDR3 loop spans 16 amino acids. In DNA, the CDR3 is TGTGCCAGCAGCTCTCCCAACGGGATAATGAACACTGAAGCTTTCTTT. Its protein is CASSSPNGIMNTEAFF. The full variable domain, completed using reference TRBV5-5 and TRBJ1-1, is DAGVTQSPTHLIKTRGQQVTLRCSPISGHKSVSWYQQVLGQGPQFIFQYYEKEERGRGNFPDRFSARQFPNYSSELNVNALLLGDSALYLCASSSPNGIMNTEAFFGQGTRLTVV.

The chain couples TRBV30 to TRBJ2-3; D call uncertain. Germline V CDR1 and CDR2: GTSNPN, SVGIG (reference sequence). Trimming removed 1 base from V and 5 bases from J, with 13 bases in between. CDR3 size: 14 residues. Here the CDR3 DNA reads TGTGCCTGGAGTGAGCAGCCACGACAAGATACGCAGTATTTT. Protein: CAWSEQPRQDTQYF.

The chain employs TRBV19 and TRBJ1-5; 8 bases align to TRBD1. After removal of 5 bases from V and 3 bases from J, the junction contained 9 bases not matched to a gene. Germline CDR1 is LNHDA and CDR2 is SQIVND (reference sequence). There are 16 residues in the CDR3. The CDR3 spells CASSFGRGRFNQPQHF. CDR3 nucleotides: TGTGCCAGTAGTTTCGGCAGGGGGCGCTTCAATCAGCCCCAGCATTTT.

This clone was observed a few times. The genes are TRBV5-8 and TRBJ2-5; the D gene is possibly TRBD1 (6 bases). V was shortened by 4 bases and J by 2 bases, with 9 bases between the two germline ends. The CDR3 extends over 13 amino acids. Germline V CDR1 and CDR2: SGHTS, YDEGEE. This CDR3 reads CASSKDRQETQYF. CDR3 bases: TGTGCCAGCAGCAAGGACAGACAAGAGACCCAGTACTTC.

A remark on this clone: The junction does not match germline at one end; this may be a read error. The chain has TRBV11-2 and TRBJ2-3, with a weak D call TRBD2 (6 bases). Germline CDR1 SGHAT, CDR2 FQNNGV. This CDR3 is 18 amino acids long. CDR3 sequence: CASSLGDSRRPRTDAQYF. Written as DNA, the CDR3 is TGTGCCAGCAGCTTAGGGGACTCCCGGCGTCCCCGCACAGATGCGCAGTATTTT.

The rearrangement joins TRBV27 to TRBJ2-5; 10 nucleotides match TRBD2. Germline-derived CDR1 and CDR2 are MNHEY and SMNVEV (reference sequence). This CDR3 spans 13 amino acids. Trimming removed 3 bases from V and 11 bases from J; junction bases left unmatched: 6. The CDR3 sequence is CASSLSLAGEQYF. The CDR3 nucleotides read TGTGCCAGCAGTTTGAGCCTAGCGGGGGAGCAGTACTTC.

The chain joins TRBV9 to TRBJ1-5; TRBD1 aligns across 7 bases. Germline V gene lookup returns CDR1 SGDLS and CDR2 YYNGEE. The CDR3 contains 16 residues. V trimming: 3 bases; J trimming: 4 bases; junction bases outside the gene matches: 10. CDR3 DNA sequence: TGTGCCAGCAGCGCGGGACAGCCCCTAGAGAATCAGCCCCAGCATTTT. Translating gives CASSAGQPLENQPQHF.

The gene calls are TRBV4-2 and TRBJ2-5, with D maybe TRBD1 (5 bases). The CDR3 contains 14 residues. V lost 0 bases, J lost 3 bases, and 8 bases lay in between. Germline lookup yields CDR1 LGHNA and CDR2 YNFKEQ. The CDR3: CASSQDRREETQYF. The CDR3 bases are TGTGCCAGCAGCCAAGATCGCAGGGAAGAGACCCAGTACTTC.

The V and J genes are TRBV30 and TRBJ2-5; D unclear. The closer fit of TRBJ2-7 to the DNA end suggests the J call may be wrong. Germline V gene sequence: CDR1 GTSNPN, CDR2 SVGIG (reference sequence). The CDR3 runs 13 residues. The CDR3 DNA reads TGTGCCTGGAGCCCTTCAGGTGTGGGCGAGCAGTACTTC. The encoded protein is CAWSPSGVGEQYF.

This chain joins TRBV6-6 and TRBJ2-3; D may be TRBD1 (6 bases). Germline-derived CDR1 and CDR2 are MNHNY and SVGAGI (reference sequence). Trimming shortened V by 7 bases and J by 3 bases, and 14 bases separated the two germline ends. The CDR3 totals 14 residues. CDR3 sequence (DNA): TGTGCCAGCAATATACAGGGCCCGACAGATACGCAGTATTTT. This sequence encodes CASNIQGPTDTQYF.

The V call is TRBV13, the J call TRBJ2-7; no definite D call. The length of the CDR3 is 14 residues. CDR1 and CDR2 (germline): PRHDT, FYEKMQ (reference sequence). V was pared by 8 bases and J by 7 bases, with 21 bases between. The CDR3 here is CASSRSRQSLEQYF. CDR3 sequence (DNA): TGTGCCAGCTCAAGGTCCAGGCAGTCGTTGGAGCAGTACTTC. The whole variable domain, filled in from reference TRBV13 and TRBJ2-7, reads AAGVIQSPRHLIKEKRETATLKCYPIPRHDTVYWYQQGPGQDPQFLISFYEKMQSDKGSIPDRFSAQQFSDYHSELNMSSLELGDSALYFCASSRSRQSLEQYFGPGTRLTVT.